This T cell receptor (beta chain) derives from a study of blood T cell repertoires in COVID-19. Study summary: Sources were T cells, B-cell-depleted T cells, or PBMCs; the material itself was cDNA or gDNA.

Original methodology: By means of reference gene primer amplification, nucleated cell counts were estimated. Measured with immunoSEQ multiplex PCR; TCRdb has only the in-frame clones, and not every one. V, J and clone size are those of that table, while D and trimming were read from the DNA. The sample contains some 100,000 clones, 80% of which appear only once. Germline V gene data show CDR1 as MDHEN and CDR2 as SYDVKM. This CDR3 is built from 16 residues. Trimming removed 6 bases from V and 0 bases from J; junction bases left unmatched: 9. The source is a human donor in a cohort sampled during active or convalescent COVID-19. The V call is TRBV28, the J call TRBJ1-1; 8 bases align to TRBD1. Sequenced input: peripheral blood. The DNA for the CDR3 is TGTGCCAGCAGCTCGACAGGGGCCACTATGAACACTGAAGCTTTCTTT. Translated, it gives CASSSTGATMNTEAFF.